Listed here are 3 T cell receptor beta chains from one sample, sequenced in a study of control samples from healthy donors and cancer patients. The data were produced by immunoSEQ multiplex PCR, yet TCRdb's version contains in-frame clones alone and is incomplete. The repertoire holds approximately 170,000 clones, with around 87% as singletons. Sequenced material: blood. The receptors shown here come from a woman aged 50 to 65 in good health.

V gene TRBV6-2 or TRBV6-3 combines with J gene TRBJ2-7; 8 bases are a match to TRBD2. The V and J ends lost 4 bases and 2 bases, in that order; junction bases with no gene match: 4. Per germline, CDR1 MNHEY and CDR2 SVGEGT. CDR3 length: 14 residues. In DNA form, the CDR3 reads TGTGCCAGCAGTTCCCCGACTAGCGCCTACGAGCAGTACTTC. This translates into CASSSPTSAYEQYF.

The chain combines TRBV7-2 with TRBJ2-7; 7 nucleotides match TRBD2. The V gene's germline CDR1 is SGHTA and CDR2 FQGNSA. CDR3 length equals 17 residues. J gave up 5 bases and V 5 bases, and 18 bases lay outside the gene matches. The chain's CDR3 is CASSPWGVQRDYHEQYF. CDR3 nucleotides: TGTGCCAGCAGCCCCTGGGGGGTACAGCGGGACTACCACGAGCAGTACTTC.

This chain uses TRBV4-3 with TRBJ2-3, with D unresolved. CDR1 and CDR2 (germline): LGHNA, YSLEER. Trimming pared 4 bases from V and 1 base from J, leaving 15 bases between. This CDR3 contains 16 residues. The CDR3: CASSPGPTKRTDTQYF. DNA for the CDR3: TGCGCCAGCAGCCCCGGACCGACAAAACGCACAGATACGCAGTATTTT.